This T cell receptor (beta chain) was retrieved from a study of T cells in localized non-small cell lung cancer. The study's findings and limits: Because researchers sequenced only one region of the tumor, heterogeneity is still possible. A median of 57 of the top 100 tumor clones appeared in adjacent lung, which was paired and uninvolved. Uninvolved adjacent lung had more T cell clonality than any other tissue, topping tumor.

Points on this clone: Its antigen is undetermined.

The CDR3 length is 12 residues. Measured with immunoSEQ multiplex PCR; TCRdb has only the in-frame clones, and not every one. The data contain about 41,000 clones, 83% of them seen just once; the ten biggest clones take up approximately 8.6%. J is TRBJ1-4 and V is TRBV21-1. TRBV21-1 is a known pseudogene. Specimen: PBMCs, collected before any cancer treatment. The clonotype comes from a man aged 40 to 75 with stage II lung adenocarcinoma. The CDR3: CASSKEVMCMFF. As DNA, the CDR3 is TGTGCCAGCAGCAAAGAGGTCATGTGTATGTTTTTT.